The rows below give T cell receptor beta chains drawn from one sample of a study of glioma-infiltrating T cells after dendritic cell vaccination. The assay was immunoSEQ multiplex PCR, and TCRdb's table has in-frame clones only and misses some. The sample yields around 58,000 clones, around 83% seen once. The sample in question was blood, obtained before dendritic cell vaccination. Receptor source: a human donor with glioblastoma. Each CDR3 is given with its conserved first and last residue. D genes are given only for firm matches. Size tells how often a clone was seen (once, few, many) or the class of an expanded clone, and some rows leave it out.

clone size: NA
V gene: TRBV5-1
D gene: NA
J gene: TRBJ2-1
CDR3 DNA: TGCGCCAGCAGCTTGTGGGGACTCGACAATGAGCAGTTCTTC
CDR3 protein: CASSLWGLDNEQFF

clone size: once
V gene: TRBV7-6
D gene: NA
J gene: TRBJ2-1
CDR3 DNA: TGTGCCAGCAGCTCTACCAGGGAGGCTTTCAATGAGCAGTTCTTC
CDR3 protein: CASSSTREAFNEQFF

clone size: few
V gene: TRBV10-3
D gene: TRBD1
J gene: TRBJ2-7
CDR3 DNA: TGTGCCATCAGTGATTCGGACAGGGCCTACGAGCAGTACTTC
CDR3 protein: CAISDSDRAYEQYF

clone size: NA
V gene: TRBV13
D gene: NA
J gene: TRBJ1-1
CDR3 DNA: TGTGCCAGCAGCTCACCTCGAGCGCGGTTGCGGGCTTTCTTT
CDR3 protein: CASSSPRARLRAFF

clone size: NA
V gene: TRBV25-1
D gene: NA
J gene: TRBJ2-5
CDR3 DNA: TGTGCCAGCAGTGGTCGGACTGGAGAGACCCAGTACTTC
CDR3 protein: CASSGRTGETQYF

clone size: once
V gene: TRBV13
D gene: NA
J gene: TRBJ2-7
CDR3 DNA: TGTGCCAGCAGCCAGATTACAGGCGAGCAGTACTTC
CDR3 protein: CASSQITGEQYF

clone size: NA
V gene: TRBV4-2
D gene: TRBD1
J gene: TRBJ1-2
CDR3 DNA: TGTGCCAGCAGCCAAGAGAGGGCAGGGACAGGTGGCTACACCTTC
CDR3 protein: CASSQERAGTGGYTF

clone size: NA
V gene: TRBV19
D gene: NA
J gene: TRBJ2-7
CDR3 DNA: TGTGCCAGTAGGGGGGCGGGCAGGCAAAGCTCCTACGAGCAGTACTTC
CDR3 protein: CASRGAGRQSSYEQYF

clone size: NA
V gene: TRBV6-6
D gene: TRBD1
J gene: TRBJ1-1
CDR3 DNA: TGTGCCAGCAGGAATCAGAGGGACAGGGGTTACACTGAAGCTTTCTTT
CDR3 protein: CASRNQRDRGYTEAFF

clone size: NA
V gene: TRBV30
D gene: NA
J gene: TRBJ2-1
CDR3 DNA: TGTGCCTGGAGTAGACAGGTGAATGAGCAGTTCTTC
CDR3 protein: CAWSRQVNEQFF

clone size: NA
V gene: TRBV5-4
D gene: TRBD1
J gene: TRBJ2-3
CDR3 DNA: TGTGCCAGCAGATATAGGACAGGGGGGTTCACAGATACGCAGTATTTT
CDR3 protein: CASRYRTGGFTDTQYF

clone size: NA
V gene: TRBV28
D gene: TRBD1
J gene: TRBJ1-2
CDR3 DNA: TGTGCCAGCAGGCTACAGGGGGCGCGAGGCTACACCTTC
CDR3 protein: CASRLQGARGYTF

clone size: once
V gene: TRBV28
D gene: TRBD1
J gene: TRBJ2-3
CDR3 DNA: TGTGCCAGCAGAACAAGGGACAGGGGGCGAGGCACAGATACGCAGTATTTT
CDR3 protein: CASRTRDRGRGTDTQYF

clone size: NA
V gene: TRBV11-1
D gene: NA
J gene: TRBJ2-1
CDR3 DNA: TGTGCCAGCAGCTTAGCGCCCACAGCTACCAATGAGCAGTTCTTC
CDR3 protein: CASSLAPTATNEQFF

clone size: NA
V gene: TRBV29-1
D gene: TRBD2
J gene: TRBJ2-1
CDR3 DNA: TGCAGCGTTGTAACTAGCGGGGGGGCCCAGTTCTTC
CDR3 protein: CSVVTSGGAQFF

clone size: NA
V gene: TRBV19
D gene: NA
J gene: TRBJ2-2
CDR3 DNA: TGTGCCAGTAGTATAGACAGCGCTACCGGGGAGCTGTTTTTT
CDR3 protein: CASSIDSATGELFF

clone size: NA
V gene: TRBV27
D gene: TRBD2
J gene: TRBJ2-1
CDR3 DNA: TGTGCCAGCAGACGACTAGCGGGGGACAATGAGCAGTTCTTC
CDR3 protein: CASRRLAGDNEQFF

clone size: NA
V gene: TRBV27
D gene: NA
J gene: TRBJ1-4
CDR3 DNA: TGTGCCAGCAGTTTTGGGCCCGTAGACCGTGAAAAACTGTTTTTT
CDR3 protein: CASSFGPVDREKLFF

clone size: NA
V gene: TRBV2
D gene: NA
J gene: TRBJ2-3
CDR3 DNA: TGTGCCAGCGGGGGGGCAGGTGAAGATACGCAGTATTTT
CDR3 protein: CASGGAGEDTQYF

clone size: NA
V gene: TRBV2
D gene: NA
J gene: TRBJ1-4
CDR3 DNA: TGTGCCAGCAGTGAGATGAGAAAACCTAATGAAAAACTGTTTTTT
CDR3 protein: CASSEMRKPNEKLFF

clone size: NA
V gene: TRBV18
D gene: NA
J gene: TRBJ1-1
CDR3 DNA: TGTGCCAGCTCACCCAGACAGGAAACAACGGGCACTGAAGCTTTCTTT
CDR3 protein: CASSPRQETTGTEAFF

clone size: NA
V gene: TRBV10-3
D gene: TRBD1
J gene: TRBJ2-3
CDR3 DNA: TGTGCCATCAGCCCTGACAGGGGCAACACAGATACGCAGTATTTT
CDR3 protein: CAISPDRGNTDTQYF

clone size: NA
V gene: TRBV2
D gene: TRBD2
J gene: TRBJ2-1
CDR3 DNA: TGTGCCAGCAGCGGGACTAGCGGGGGTCGCAATGAGCAGTTCTTC
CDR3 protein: CASSGTSGGRNEQFF